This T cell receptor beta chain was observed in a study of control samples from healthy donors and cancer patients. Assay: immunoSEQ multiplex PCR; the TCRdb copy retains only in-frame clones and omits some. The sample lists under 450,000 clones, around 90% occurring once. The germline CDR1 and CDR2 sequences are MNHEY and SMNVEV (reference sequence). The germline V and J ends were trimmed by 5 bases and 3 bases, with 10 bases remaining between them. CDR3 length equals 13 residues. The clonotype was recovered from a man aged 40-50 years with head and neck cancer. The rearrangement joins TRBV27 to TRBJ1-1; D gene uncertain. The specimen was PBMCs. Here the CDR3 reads CASSREMYTEAFF. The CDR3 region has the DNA TGTGCCAGCAGTCGTGAGATGTACACTGAAGCTTTCTTT.